This is a list of T cell receptor beta chains from one sample in a study of T cells in Graves' hyperthyroidism and ophthalmopathy. One entry per CDR3 protein results from TCRdb running MiXCR on the multiplex PCR reads. The table lists about 350,000 distinct CDR3 sequences, approximately 15% of them singletons. Material: blood. These receptors originate from a woman in her 30s with Graves' hyperthyroidism. Both conserved end residues are trimmed from each CDR3. Clone size appears in some rows only: once, few, many, or a class for an expanded clone.

length: 18; J: TRBJ2-3; size: many; V: TRBV20-1; CDR3: SARPSGWTSGRRGTDTQY
length: 11; J: TRBJ1-5; size: few; V: TRBV6-1; CDR3: ASTQGSNQPQH
length: 11; J: TRBJ2-3; size: few; V: TRBV24-1; CDR3: ATSDPSTDTQY
length: 12; J: TRBJ1-3; size: few; V: TRBV27; CDR3: ASRDIKSGNTIY
length: 12; J: TRBJ2-1; size: many; V: TRBV6-1; CDR3: ASSYAGENNEQF
length: 12; J: TRBJ2-4; size: many; V: TRBV28; CDR3: ASSSGQGVNIQY
length: 15; J: TRBJ2-3; size: few; V: TRBV11-2; CDR3: ASSWTGTSGRADTQY
length: 13; J: TRBJ2-2; size: many; V: TRBV20-1; CDR3: SAGRPFANTGELF
length: 13; J: TRBJ2-3; size: few; V: TRBV20-1; CDR3: SARAGTSGSGTQY
length: 13; J: TRBJ2-3; size: few; V: TRBV6-1; CDR3: ASSYSHLSTDTQY
length: 13; J: TRBJ2-2; size: .; V: TRBV9; CDR3: ASSVDPTFFGELF
length: 15; J: TRBJ2-3; size: many; V: TRBV2; CDR3: ASEGTSGRAGTDTQY
length: 14; J: TRBJ2-7; size: few; V: TRBV28; CDR3: ASGSGTGVVSYEQY
length: 10; J: TRBJ2-7; size: many; V: TRBV30; CDR3: AWSRRATEQY
length: 11; J: TRBJ2-7; size: .; V: TRBV4-1; CDR3: ASSQVRDYEQY
length: 13; J: TRBJ2-1; size: .; V: TRBV11-2; CDR3: ASSSGGLPSIEQF
length: 16; J: TRBJ2-2; size: .; V: TRBV4-3; CDR3: ASSQDARRGRRTGELF
length: 13; J: TRBJ2-7; size: many; V: TRBV7-9; CDR3: ASSLAGDHIYEQY
length: 10; J: TRBJ1-2; size: few; V: TRBV20-1; CDR3: SAPGRGRRYT
length: 10; J: TRBJ2-3; size: few; V: TRBV30; CDR3: AWSGAADTQY
length: 21; J: TRBJ2-3; size: many; V: TRBV13; CDR3: ASSLERTTFGQGLSYPTDTQY
length: 12; J: TRBJ2-1; size: many; V: TRBV20-1; CDR3: SASRGGSYNEQF
length: 13; J: TRBJ1-1; size: many; V: TRBV6-2/TRBV6-3; CDR3: ASSYSSGRNTEAF
length: 14; J: TRBJ1-6; size: few; V: TRBV20-1; CDR3: SAWDRTGTYNSPLH